What follows are 9 T cell receptor beta chains derived from one specimen sequenced in a study of identifying expanded T cells in peripheral blood. Some clones are missing from TCRdb's copy, which holds only in-frame ones; the method was immunoSEQ multiplex PCR. This table holds about 85,000 clones, about 88% found once. What was sequenced was blood. All receptors derive from a person aged 18 to 75 in good health.

This clone was observed a few times. The genes are TRBV19 and TRBJ1-2; D call uncertain. The CDR3 length is 13 residues. V lost 5 bases, J lost 3 bases, and 10 bases lay in between. CDR1 LNHDA and CDR2 SQIVND come from the germline V gene (reference sequence). The chain's CDR3 is CASSDDWDYGYTF. As DNA, the CDR3 is TGTGCCAGTAGTGACGACTGGGACTATGGCTACACCTTC.

CDR3 coding DNA: TGTGCCAGCAGTGCGGGACCTGTCTCCTACAATGAGCAGTTCTTC. It encodes CASSAGPVSYNEQFF. V gene TRBV6-1 combines with J gene TRBJ2-1; either TRBD1 or TRBD2 may fit D (5 bases each). V was cut by 4 bases and J by 0 bases, with 10 bases left in between. The germline V gene has CDR1 MNHNS and CDR2 SASEGT. This CDR3 has 15 amino acids.

V is TRBV29-1 and J is TRBJ1-4; D not certain. Germline V CDR1 and CDR2: SQVTM, ANQGSEA. This CDR3 is 15 amino acids long. Deletions cut 2 bases from V and 0 bases from J, with 10 bases between. Here the CDR3 DNA reads TGCAGCGTTGAATCGGAGGGTGCAACTAATGAAAAACTGTTTTTT. As protein: CSVESEGATNEKLFF.

The J gene is TRBJ2-1, the V gene TRBV7-9; maybe TRBD2 (6 bases). This CDR3 contains 16 residues. V was trimmed by 0 bases and J by 2 bases, leaving 11 bases between them. Germline CDR1 and CDR2: SEHNR and FQNEAQ (reference sequence). The CDR3 loop reads CASSLASGVPYNEQFF. CDR3 bases: TGTGCCAGCAGCTTAGCGTCGGGGGTCCCCTACAATGAGCAGTTCTTC. Together with reference TRBV7-9 and TRBJ2-1, the CDR3 gives the full variable domain: DTGVSQNPRHKITKRGQNVTFRCDPISEHNRLYWYRQTLGQGPEFLTYFQNEAQLEKSRLLSDRFSAERPKGSFSTLEIQRTEQGDSAMYLCASSLASGVPYNEQFFGPGTRLTVL.

The rearrangement joins TRBV7-9 to TRBJ2-7; D perhaps matches TRBD1 (5 bases). The CDR3 runs to 13 residues. Germline V CDR1 and CDR2: SEHNR, FQNEAQ (reference sequence). Trimming cost V 6 bases and J 5 bases, with 14 bases left between them. CDR3 sequence: CASSSDTRHEQYF. In DNA form, the CDR3 reads TGTGCCAGCAGTTCGGACACGCGCCACGAGCAGTACTTC.

The V and J genes are TRBV7-8 and TRBJ2-3; TRBD1 matches 8 bases. This CDR3 contains 14 residues. CDR1 is SGHVS, CDR2 FQNEAQ, per germline. V lost 3 bases, J lost 3 bases, and 2 bases stayed unmatched. CDR3 in amino acids: CASSFGQGTDTQYF. The CDR3 region has the DNA TGTGCCAGCAGCTTCGGACAGGGAACAGATACGCAGTATTTT.

The chain is built from TRBV28 and TRBJ1-5, with TRBD1 matching 7 bases. The CDR3 sequence is 16 residues long. The V gene's germline CDR1 is MDHEN and CDR2 SYDVKM. J was trimmed by 1 base and V by 3 bases; bases with no gene match: 6. The DNA of the CDR3 is TGTGCCAGCAGTTTGCAAGGGGGCGGGAGCAATCAGCCCCAGCATTTT. As protein: CASSLQGGGSNQPQHF.

The V and J genes are TRBV27 and TRBJ1-2, with D maybe TRBD1 (6 bases). Germline assignment: CDR1 MNHEY and CDR2 SMNVEV (reference sequence). The CDR3 length is 13 residues. Deletions cut 5 bases from V and 4 bases from J, with 11 bases between. DNA of the CDR3: TGTGCCAGCAGTGGACAGTTTTCCTATGGCTACACCTTC. Its translation is CASSGQFSYGYTF.

This chain uses TRBV6-5 with TRBJ1-1; D gene uncertain. The CDR3 is 16 amino acids. Germline CDR1 and CDR2: MNHEY and SVGAGI. V shed 2 bases and J shed 0 bases, with 13 bases lying between them. The CDR3 DNA is TGTGCCAGCAGTTACGGTTGGGCAGCCTTGAACACTGAAGCTTTCTTT. Translation gives CASSYGWAALNTEAFF.